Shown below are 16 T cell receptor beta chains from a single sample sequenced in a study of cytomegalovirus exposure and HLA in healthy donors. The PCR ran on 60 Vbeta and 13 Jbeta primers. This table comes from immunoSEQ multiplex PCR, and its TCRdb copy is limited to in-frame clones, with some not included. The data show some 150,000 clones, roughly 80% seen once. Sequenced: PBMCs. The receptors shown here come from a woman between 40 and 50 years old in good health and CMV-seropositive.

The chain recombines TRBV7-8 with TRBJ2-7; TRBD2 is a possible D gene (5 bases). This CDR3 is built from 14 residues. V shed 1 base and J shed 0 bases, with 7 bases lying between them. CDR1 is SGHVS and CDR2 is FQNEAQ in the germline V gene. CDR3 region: CASSLGTGSYEQYF. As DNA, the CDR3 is TGTGCCAGCAGCTTAGGGACTGGCTCCTACGAGCAGTACTTC.

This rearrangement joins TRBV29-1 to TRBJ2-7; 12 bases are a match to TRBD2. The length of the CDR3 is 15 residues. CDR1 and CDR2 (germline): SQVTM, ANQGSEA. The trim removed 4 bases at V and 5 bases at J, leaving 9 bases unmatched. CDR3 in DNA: TGCAGCGTTGGTGGACTAGCGGGATCAAGAAACGAGCAGTACTTC. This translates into CSVGGLAGSRNEQYF.

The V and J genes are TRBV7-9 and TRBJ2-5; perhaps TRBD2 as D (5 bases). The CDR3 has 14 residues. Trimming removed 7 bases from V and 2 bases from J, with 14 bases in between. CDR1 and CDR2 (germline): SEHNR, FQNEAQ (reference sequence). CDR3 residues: CASKHPGWQETQYF. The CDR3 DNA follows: TGTGCCAGCAAACATCCGGGGTGGCAAGAGACCCAGTACTTC.

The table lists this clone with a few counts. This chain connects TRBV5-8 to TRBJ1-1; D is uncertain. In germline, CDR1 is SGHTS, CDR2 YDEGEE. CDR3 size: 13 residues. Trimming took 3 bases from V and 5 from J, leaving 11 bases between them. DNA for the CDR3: TGTGCCAGCAGCTACAGTCCAGCTACTGAAGCTTTCTTT. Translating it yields CASSYSPATEAFF. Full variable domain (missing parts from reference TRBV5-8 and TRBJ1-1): EAGVTQSPTHLIKTRGQQATLRCSPISGHTSVYWYQQALGLGLQFLLWYDEGEERNRGNFPPRFSGRQFPNYSSELNVNALELEDSALYLCASSYSPATEAFFGQGTRLTVV.

The CDR3 loop reads CASGLAADNEQFF. CDR3 nucleotide sequence: TGTGCCAGCGGGCTAGCGGCAGACAATGAGCAGTTCTTC. V and J are TRBV27 and TRBJ2-1, with TRBD2 matching over 7 bases. Germline V gene data show CDR1 as MNHEY and CDR2 as SMNVEV (reference sequence). Germline trimming cut 8 bases from V and 5 bases from J; bases unmatched to any gene: 6. The CDR3 extends over 13 amino acids.

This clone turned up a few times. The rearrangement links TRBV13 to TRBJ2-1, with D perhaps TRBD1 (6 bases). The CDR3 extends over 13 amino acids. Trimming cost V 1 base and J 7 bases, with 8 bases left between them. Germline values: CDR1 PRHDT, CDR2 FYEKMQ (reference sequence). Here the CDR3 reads CASSLARGNEQFF. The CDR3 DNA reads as TGTGCCAGCAGCTTAGCTAGGGGGAATGAGCAGTTCTTC. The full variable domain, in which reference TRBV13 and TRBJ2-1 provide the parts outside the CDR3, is AAGVIQSPRHLIKEKRETATLKCYPIPRHDTVYWYQQGPGQDPQFLISFYEKMQSDKGSIPDRFSAQQFSDYHSELNMSSLELGDSALYFCASSLARGNEQFFGPGTRLTVL.

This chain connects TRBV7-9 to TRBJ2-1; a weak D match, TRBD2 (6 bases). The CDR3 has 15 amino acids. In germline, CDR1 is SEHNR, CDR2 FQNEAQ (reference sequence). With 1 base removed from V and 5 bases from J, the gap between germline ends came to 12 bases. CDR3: CASSLGSGENNEQFF. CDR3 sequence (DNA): TGTGCCAGCAGCTTAGGGTCGGGGGAAAACAATGAGCAGTTCTTC.

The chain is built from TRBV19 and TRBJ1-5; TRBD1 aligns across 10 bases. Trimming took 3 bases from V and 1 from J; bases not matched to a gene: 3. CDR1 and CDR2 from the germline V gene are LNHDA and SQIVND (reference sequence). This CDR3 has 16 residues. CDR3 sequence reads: CASSILGQGSNQPQHF. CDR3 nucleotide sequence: TGTGCCAGTAGTATCTTGGGACAGGGGAGCAATCAGCCCCAGCATTTT.

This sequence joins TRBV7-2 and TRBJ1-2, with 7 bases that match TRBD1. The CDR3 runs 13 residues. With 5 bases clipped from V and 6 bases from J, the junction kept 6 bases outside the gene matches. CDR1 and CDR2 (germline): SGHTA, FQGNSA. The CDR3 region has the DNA TGTGCCAGCAGCCTACAGGGGAACGATGGCTACACCTTC. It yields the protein CASSLQGNDGYTF.

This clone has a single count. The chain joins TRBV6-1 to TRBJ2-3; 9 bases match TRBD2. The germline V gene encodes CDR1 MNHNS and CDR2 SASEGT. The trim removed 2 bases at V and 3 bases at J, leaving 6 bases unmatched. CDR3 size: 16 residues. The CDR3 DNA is TGTGCCAGCAGTGAACAAAGCGGGAGGAGGACAGATACGCAGTATTTT. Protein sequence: CASSEQSGRRTDTQYF.

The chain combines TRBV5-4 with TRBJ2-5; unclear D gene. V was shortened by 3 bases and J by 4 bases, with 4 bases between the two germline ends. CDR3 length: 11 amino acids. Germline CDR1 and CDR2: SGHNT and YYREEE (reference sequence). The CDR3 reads CASSYRETQYF. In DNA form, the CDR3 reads TGTGCCAGCAGCTATAGAGAGACCCAGTACTTC.

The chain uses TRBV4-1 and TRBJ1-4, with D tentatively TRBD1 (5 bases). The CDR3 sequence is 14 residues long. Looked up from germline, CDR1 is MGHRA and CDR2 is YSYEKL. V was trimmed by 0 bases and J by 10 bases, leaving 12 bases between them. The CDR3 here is CASSQDPGRGKLFF. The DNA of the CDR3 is TGCGCCAGCAGCCAAGATCCGGGGAGGGGAAAACTGTTTTTT.

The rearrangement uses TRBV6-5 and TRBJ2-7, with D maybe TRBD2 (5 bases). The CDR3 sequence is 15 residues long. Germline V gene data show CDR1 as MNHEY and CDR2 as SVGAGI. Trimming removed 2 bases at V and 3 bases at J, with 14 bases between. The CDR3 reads CASSYPGIQNYEQYF. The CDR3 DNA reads TGTGCCAGCAGTTACCCGGGGATACAGAACTACGAGCAGTACTTC.

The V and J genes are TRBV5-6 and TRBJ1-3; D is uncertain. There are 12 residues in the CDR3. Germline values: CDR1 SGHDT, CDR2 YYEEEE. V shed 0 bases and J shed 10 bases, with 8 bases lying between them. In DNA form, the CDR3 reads TGTGCCAGCAGCTTGGCCAGGAAAACCATATATTTT. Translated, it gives CASSLARKTIYF.

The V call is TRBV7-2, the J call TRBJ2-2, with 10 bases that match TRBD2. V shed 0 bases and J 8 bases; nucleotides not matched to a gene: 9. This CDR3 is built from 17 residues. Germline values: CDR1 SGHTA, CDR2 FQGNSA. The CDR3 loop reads CASSLARLAGARGELFF. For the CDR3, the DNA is TGTGCCAGCAGCTTAGCGCGGCTAGCGGGAGCGAGGGGGGAGCTGTTTTTT.

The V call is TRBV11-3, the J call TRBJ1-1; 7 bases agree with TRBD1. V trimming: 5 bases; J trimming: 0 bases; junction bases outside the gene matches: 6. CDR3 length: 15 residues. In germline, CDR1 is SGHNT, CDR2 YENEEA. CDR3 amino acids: CASSVGGQVNTEAFF. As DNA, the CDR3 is TGTGCCAGCAGCGTAGGCGGACAGGTGAACACTGAAGCTTTCTTT.